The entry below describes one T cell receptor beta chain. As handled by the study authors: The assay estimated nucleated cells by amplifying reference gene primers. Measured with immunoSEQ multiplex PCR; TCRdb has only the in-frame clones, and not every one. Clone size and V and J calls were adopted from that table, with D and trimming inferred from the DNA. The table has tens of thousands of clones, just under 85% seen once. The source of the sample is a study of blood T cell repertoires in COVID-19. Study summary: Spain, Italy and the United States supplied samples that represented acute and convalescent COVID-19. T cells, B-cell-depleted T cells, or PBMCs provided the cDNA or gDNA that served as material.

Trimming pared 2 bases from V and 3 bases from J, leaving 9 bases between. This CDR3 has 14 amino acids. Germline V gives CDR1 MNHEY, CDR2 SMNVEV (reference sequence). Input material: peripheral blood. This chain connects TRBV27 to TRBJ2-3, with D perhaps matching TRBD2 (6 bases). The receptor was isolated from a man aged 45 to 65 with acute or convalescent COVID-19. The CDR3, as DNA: TGTGCCAGCAGTTTACCGACTAGTACAGATACGCAGTATTTT. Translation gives CASSLPTSTDTQYF.